This is a list of T cell receptor beta chains from one sample in a study of shared clonotypes between healthy human individuals. The table came from immunoSEQ multiplex PCR; TCRdb's copy has only in-frame clones and leaves some out. This table has around 980,000 clones, roughly 74% appearing once. The sample taken for sequencing was memory CD4+ T cells from PBMCs. The source of these receptors is a man aged 18 to 30 in good health. Some clones in this sample may be carry-over from other donors' samples. CDR3s include the opening cysteine and the closing phenylalanine or tryptophan. D genes are given only for firm matches. Size is omitted from some rows. Given values are once, few, many or a class for expanded clones.

j_call clone_size v_call d_call cdr3_nt cdr3_aa
TRBJ2-2 many TRBV7-2 TRBD1 TGTGCCAGCAGACCCGGACAGGGATTCGGGGAGCTGTTTTTT CASRPGQGFGELFF
TRBJ2-7 . TRBV7-9 . TGTGCCAGCAGACCTTGGTCAGAAAACTACGAGCAGTACTTC CASRPWSENYEQYF
TRBJ2-5 few TRBV11-2 TRBD2 TGTGCCAGCAGCTTAGGGGGGACTAGCAGGGAGACCCAGTACTTC CASSLGGTSRETQYF
TRBJ2-5 . TRBV25-1 . TGTGCCAGCTCCAATGGGGGGCAAGAGACCCAGTACTTC CASSNGGQETQYF
TRBJ1-5 few TRBV29-1 . TGCAGCGTTCAAATTAGCAATCAGCCCCAGCATTTT CSVQISNQPQHF
TRBJ2-6 . TRBV6-6 TRBD1 TGTGCCAGCACGGACAGGTTAAGCTCTGGGGCCAACGTCCTGACTTTC CASTDRLSSGANVLTF
TRBJ1-2 . TRBV15 . TGTGCCACCAGCAGAGATCTTTCCCGGACCATGGGCTACACCTTC CATSRDLSRTMGYTF
TRBJ2-7 . TRBV7-6 TRBD2 TGTGCCAGCAGCCCTATAGCGGGAGGGGCATCCTACGAGCAGTACTTC CASSPIAGGASYEQYF
TRBJ2-1 . TRBV20-1 . TGCAGTGCTAGAGAGCCTTTTGAGCAGTTCTTC CSAREPFEQFF
TRBJ2-1 once TRBV19 TRBD2 TGTGCCAGCACCGGGACTAGCGGGATCCATGAGCAGTTCTTC CASTGTSGIHEQFF
TRBJ2-7 . TRBV28 TRBD2 TGTGCCGCAAGGACTAGAACCTACGAGCAGTACTTC CAARTRTYEQYF
TRBJ2-7 once TRBV9 TRBD2 TGTGCCAGCAGCCCTAGACTAGCGGGGGAGTACGAGCAGTACTTC CASSPRLAGEYEQYF
TRBJ2-6 . TRBV5-4 . TGTGCCAGCAGCTTGCGGGTCTCCTCTGGGGCCAACGTCCTGACTTTC CASSLRVSSGANVLTF
TRBJ2-7 . TRBV5-8 . TGTGCCAGCAGCGAATTGGGACGGAGCGACCCGCAGCAGTACTTC CASSELGRSDPQQYF
TRBJ2-3 . TRBV28 TRBD2 TGTGCCAGCAGCCCGACTAGCGGGACTATCGCAGATACGCAGTATTTT CASSPTSGTIADTQYF
TRBJ2-3 . TRBV7-3 TRBD2 TGTGCCAGCAGCTCTATAGCGGGCGCGCAGTATTTT CASSSIAGAQYF
TRBJ2-1 . TRBV6-6 . TGTGCCAGCAGTTACTCCCGAGAGAATGAGCAGTTCTTC CASSYSRENEQFF
TRBJ1-2 . TRBV9 . TGTGCCAGCAGCCCCACAACAGGGACCTTCGGTGACTACACCTTC CASSPTTGTFGDYTF
TRBJ2-5 . TRBV27 . TGTGCCAGCAGAGAAGTGGGGGGTCCAGAGACCCAGTACTTC CASREVGGPETQYF
TRBJ1-5 . TRBV7-9 . TGTGCCAGCAGCCCCCTCGCGGGCAATCAGCCCCAGCATTTT CASSPLAGNQPQHF
TRBJ2-1 . TRBV18 . TGTGCCAGCTCACCCCCACAGAGACTAGGCAATGAGCAGTTCTTC CASSPPQRLGNEQFF
TRBJ2-1 . TRBV5-4 TRBD2 TGTGCCAGCAGCCCCGGACTAGCGAACTACAATGAGCAGTTCTTC CASSPGLANYNEQFF